The 32 T cell receptor beta chains in this list originate from one sample, sequenced in a study of cytomegalovirus exposure and HLA in healthy donors. PCR was performed using 60 Vbeta and 13 Jbeta primers. TCRdb's copy holds only in-frame clones and misses some; the assay was immunoSEQ multiplex PCR. The data hold about 84,000 clones, with roughly 73% observed a single time. Sequencing used PBMCs. The source of these receptors is a male donor in good health and CMV-seropositive.

The chain is built from TRBV6-5 and TRBJ1-4; D not resolved. Germline V gene data show CDR1 as MNHEY and CDR2 as SVGAGI. The V end was cut by 0 bases, the J end by 0 bases, with 8 bases between. The length of the CDR3 is 16 residues. CDR3 sequence reads: CASSYSRPATNEKLFF. The DNA of the CDR3 is TGTGCCAGCAGTTACTCGCGCCCTGCAACTAATGAAAAACTGTTTTTT.

The chain couples TRBV6-4 to TRBJ1-5, with D unclear. The CDR3 contains 17 residues. Germline loops: CDR1 MRHNA, CDR2 SNTAGT. With 0 bases removed from V and 4 bases from J, the gap between germline ends came to 16 bases. The CDR3 spells CASSDSGASLGNQPQHF. CDR3 coding DNA: TGTGCCAGCAGTGACTCGGGCGCCTCCCTTGGGAATCAGCCCCAGCATTTT.

V usage is TRBV5-1 and J usage is TRBJ2-1, with TRBD2 matching over 14 bases. CDR1 and CDR2 (germline): SGHRS, YFSETQ. This CDR3 contains 15 residues. J gave up 6 bases and V 4 bases, and 3 bases lay outside the gene matches. The CDR3 sequence is CASSLGTSGSNEQFF. The CDR3 DNA sequence: TGCGCCAGCAGCCTCGGGACTAGCGGGAGCAATGAGCAGTTCTTC.

The chain couples TRBV13 to TRBJ2-1, with 14 nucleotides matching TRBD2. CDR1 is PRHDT and CDR2 is FYEKMQ in the germline V gene (reference sequence). With 5 bases clipped from V and 6 bases from J, the junction kept 15 bases outside the gene matches. The CDR3 sequence is 19 residues long. The CDR3 nucleotides read TGTGCCAGCAGCCAATGGGGACTAGCGGGAGTGGAGTTAGGCAATGAGCAGTTCTTC. Residues: CASSQWGLAGVELGNEQFF.

V gene TRBV4-2 combines with J gene TRBJ1-4; a weak D match, TRBD1 (6 bases). The CDR3 has 19 residues. The V end was cut by 5 bases, the J end by 0 bases, with 22 bases between. Germline V lookup: CDR1 LGHNA, CDR2 YNFKEQ. CDR3 bases: TGTGCCAGCAGCGTCCCTTGGTCAATAAGGACAGCAACTAATGAAAAACTGTTTTTT. Protein: CASSVPWSIRTATNEKLFF.

This chain uses TRBV5-6 with TRBJ2-2, with D unresolved. Germline assignment: CDR1 SGHDT and CDR2 YYEEEE. V was trimmed by 4 bases and J by 1 base, leaving 11 bases between them. There are 15 residues in the CDR3. CDR3 DNA sequence: TGTGCCAGCAGCCCAAACCGACAGAACACCGGGGAGCTGTTTTTT. Translation gives CASSPNRQNTGELFF.

The V call is TRBV2, the J call TRBJ2-1, with 8 positions matching TRBD2. In germline, CDR1 is SNHLY, CDR2 FYNNEI. Trimming took 6 bases from V and 3 from J; bases not matched to a gene: 22. This CDR3 has 20 amino acids. The CDR3 region is CASRVRYGTREGGNYNEQFF. DNA for the CDR3: TGTGCCAGCAGGGTCCGATACGGGACTAGAGAAGGAGGGAACTACAATGAGCAGTTCTTC.

This clone has only one observation. This chain uses TRBV10-1 with TRBJ2-2, with TRBD2 as a possible D gene (6 bases). Trimming shortened V by 2 bases and J by 2 bases, and 9 bases separated the two germline ends. Germline values: CDR1 WNHNN, CDR2 SYGVQD (reference sequence). The CDR3 is 15 amino acids. CDR3 sequence reads: CASSEAGINTGELFF. The CDR3 DNA follows: TGCGCCAGCAGTGAGGCGGGGATAAACACCGGGGAGCTGTTTTTT.

The genes are TRBV11-2 and TRBJ1-1, with D possibly matching TRBD1 (5 bases). Germline CDR1 SGHAT, CDR2 FQNNGV. V lost 4 bases to trimming and J lost 11 bases, with 11 bases between them. The CDR3 covers 11 residues. The CDR3 sequence is CASSSGVGAFF. CDR3 sequence (DNA): TGTGCCAGCAGCTCGGGGGTCGGGGCTTTCTTT. Combining the CDR3 with reference TRBV11-2 and TRBJ1-1 gives the whole variable domain EAGVAQSPRYKIIEKRQSVAFWCNPISGHATLYWYQQILGQGPKLLIQFQNNGVVDDSQLPKDRFSAERLKGVDSTLKIQPAKLEDSAVYLCASSSGVGAFFGQGTRLTVV.

The rearrangement uses TRBV7-9 and TRBJ1-5; D uncertain. V was cut by 5 bases and J by 7 bases, with 12 bases left in between. The germline V gene has CDR1 SEHNR and CDR2 FQNEAQ (reference sequence). The CDR3 spans 13 residues. The CDR3 DNA reads as TGTGCCAGCAGCCCCCGGGAGGCACAGCCCCAGCATTTT. This gives the protein CASSPREAQPQHF.

The V and J genes are TRBV30 and TRBJ1-3; D remains ambiguous. Germline CDR1 and CDR2: GTSNPN and SVGIG (reference sequence). V was cut by 0 bases and J by 0 bases, with 12 bases left in between. This CDR3 is 16 amino acids long. This CDR3 reads CAWSVAAENSGNTIYF. CDR3 in DNA: TGTGCCTGGAGTGTCGCGGCAGAGAACTCTGGAAACACCATATATTTT.

Here the CDR3 DNA reads TGTGCCAGCAGTCCGCTCCCCTACAGGGACGAAAAACTGTTTTTT. Amino acid sequence: CASSPLPYRDEKLFF. The rearrangement links TRBV27 to TRBJ1-4, with TRBD1 as a possible D gene (6 bases). V lost 5 bases, J lost 8 bases, and 18 bases lay in between. CDR1 and CDR2 from the germline V gene are MNHEY and SMNVEV (reference sequence). CDR3 length equals 15 residues.

The chain joins TRBV27 to TRBJ2-7, with unresolved D. Looked up from germline, CDR1 is MNHEY and CDR2 is SMNVEV (reference sequence). This CDR3 comprises 13 residues. The V end was cut by 6 bases, the J end by 2 bases, with 11 bases between. CDR3 sequence (DNA): TGTGCCAGCAGCCGAGGCCGTCCCTACGAGCAGTACTTC. Translation gives CASSRGRPYEQYF.

V usage is TRBV6-4 and J usage is TRBJ2-1; no firm D call. The germline CDR1 and CDR2 sequences are MRHNA and SNTAGT. The CDR3 spans 13 residues. Deletions cut 5 bases from V and 8 bases from J, with 13 bases between. The CDR3 here is CASSSSDLDEQFF. The CDR3 DNA sequence: TGTGCCAGCAGTTCTTCAGACTTGGATGAGCAGTTCTTC.

The rearrangement joins TRBV5-1 to TRBJ2-2, with 8 positions matching TRBD1. The CDR3 length is 18 residues. The germline V gene encodes CDR1 SGHRS and CDR2 YFSETQ. V lost 4 bases and J lost 1; bases outside the gene matches: 12. This CDR3 is CASSKQGEPLRNTGELFF. The CDR3 bases are TGCGCCAGCAGCAAACAGGGGGAACCCCTCAGGAACACCGGGGAGCTGTTTTTT. Full variable domain (missing parts from reference TRBV5-1 and TRBJ2-2): KAGVTQTPRYLIKTRGQQVTLSCSPISGHRSVSWYQQTPGQGLQFLFEYFSETQRNKGNFPGRFSGRQFSNSRSEMNVSTLELGDSALYLCASSKQGEPLRNTGELFFGEGSRLTVL.

This clone was detected a few times. V usage is TRBV5-5 and J usage is TRBJ2-1, with 15 bases identical to TRBD2. V lost 6 bases, J lost 9 bases, and 7 bases stayed unmatched. This CDR3 has 15 residues. Germline V gene sequence: CDR1 SGHKS, CDR2 YYEKEE (reference sequence). In DNA, the CDR3 is TGTGCCAGCATTCTCGGACTAGCGGGAGGGGTTGAGCAGTTCTTC. Protein sequence: CASILGLAGGVEQFF.

The chain couples TRBV28 to TRBJ1-5; 7 bases are shared with TRBD1. J gave up 3 bases and V 6 bases, and 11 bases lay outside the gene matches. Looked up from germline, CDR1 is MDHEN and CDR2 is SYDVKM. The CDR3 is made up of 16 amino acids. For the CDR3, the DNA is TGTGCCAGCAGCCCCCCCGGCAGGGGGTCCAATCAGCCCCAGCATTTT. Residues: CASSPPGRGSNQPQHF.

The chain links TRBV27 to TRBJ1-5; D gene ambiguous. The germline gives CDR1 MNHEY, CDR2 SMNVEV (reference sequence). CDR3 size: 17 residues. The ends were cut back, 2 bases at V and 0 bases at J, with 14 bases in the middle. CDR3 in amino acids: CASSLTKWAGSNQPQHF. The CDR3, as DNA: TGTGCCAGCAGTTTAACGAAGTGGGCGGGTAGCAATCAGCCCCAGCATTTT.

The chain recombines TRBV28 with TRBJ2-7; D may be TRBD1 (6 bases). This CDR3 contains 12 residues. Trimming took 6 bases from V and 4 from J, leaving 10 bases between them. From germline, CDR1 is MDHEN and CDR2 SYDVKM. In nucleotides, the CDR3 is TGTGCCAGCAGGGAAACAGGGTACGAGCAGTACTTC. This encodes CASRETGYEQYF.

The V call is TRBV5-1, the J call TRBJ2-2; 7 nucleotides line up with TRBD1. V gave up 4 bases and J gave up 6 bases; unmatched junction bases: 9. Germline V lookup: CDR1 SGHRS, CDR2 YFSETQ. The CDR3 is 15 amino acids. CDR3 residues: CASSKGQTGSGELFF. The CDR3 DNA sequence: TGCGCCAGCAGCAAGGGACAGACAGGATCCGGGGAGCTGTTTTTT.

CDR3 protein: CASGAIEQFF. CDR3 DNA: TGTGCCAGTGGAGCCATCGAGCAGTTCTTC. The chain recombines TRBV27 with TRBJ2-1, with unresolved D. The germline V gene has CDR1 MNHEY and CDR2 SMNVEV (reference sequence). CDR3 size: 10 residues. V was cut by 9 bases and J by 10 bases, with 10 bases left in between.

The rearrangement uses TRBV6-6 and TRBJ1-5; 8 bases map to TRBD1. The CDR3 is 15 amino acids. The V gene's germline CDR1 is MNHNY and CDR2 SVGAGI (reference sequence). With V trimmed by 5 bases and J by 7 bases, 10 bases remained unmatched. The CDR3 nucleotides read TGTGCCAGCAGTGACGGACAGGGAGGTGGACAGCCCCAGCATTTT. This gives the protein CASSDGQGGGQPQHF.

The chain uses TRBV25-1 and TRBJ2-1; 7 nucleotides agree with TRBD1. J was trimmed by 3 bases and V by 5 bases; bases with no gene match: 1. Germline V gene sequence: CDR1 MGHDK, CDR2 SYGVNS. This CDR3 has 13 residues. The CDR3 coding sequence is TGTGCCAGCAGTTCAGGGGGCTACAATGAGCAGTTCTTC. Its protein is CASSSGGYNEQFF.

The rearrangement links TRBV21-1 to TRBJ2-5; TRBD2 was called by the table and not checked on the DNA. TRBV21-1 is a known pseudogene. The CDR3 sequence is 16 residues long. CDR3 nucleotides: TGTGCCAGCAGCAGTCCCGGACTAGCTGAGATAGAGACCCAGTACTTC. Its translation is CASSSPGLAEIETQYF.

The V and J genes are TRBV7-2 and TRBJ1-2; possibly TRBD1 for D (5 bases). The CDR3 extends over 14 amino acids. V shed 5 bases and J shed 8 bases, with 18 bases lying between them. The germline V gene has CDR1 SGHTA and CDR2 FQGNSA. The CDR3 is CASSPDPRQGGYTF. DNA for the CDR3: TGTGCCAGCAGCCCAGACCCCCGGCAGGGAGGCTACACCTTC.

The gene calls are TRBV5-6 and TRBJ1-1, with a possible D match to TRBD1 (5 bases). V was trimmed by 0 bases and J by 0 bases, leaving 12 bases between them. The CDR3 has 16 residues. Looked up from germline, CDR1 is SGHDT and CDR2 is YYEEEE. DNA for the CDR3: TGTGCCAGCAGCTTGGACATCAAGGGGATGAACACTGAAGCTTTCTTT. Translated: CASSLDIKGMNTEAFF.

The V and J genes are TRBV9 and TRBJ2-2, with a weak D call TRBD1 (5 bases). CDR3 length equals 14 residues. Germline V gene sequence: CDR1 SGDLS, CDR2 YYNGEE. Trimming took off 0 bases at V and 3 bases at J, with 6 bases between the two ends. The CDR3: CASSVVRDTGELFF. CDR3 DNA sequence: TGTGCCAGCAGCGTAGTCAGGGACACCGGGGAGCTGTTTTTT. The full variable domain, its missing parts supplied by reference TRBV9 and TRBJ2-2, is DSGVTQTPKHLITATGQRVTLRCSPRSGDLSVYWYQQSLDQGLQFLIQYYNGEERAKGNILERFSAQQFPDLHSELNLSSLELGDSALYFCASSVVRDTGELFFGEGSRLTVL.

The chain couples TRBV6-5 to TRBJ2-3; the D gene is possibly TRBD2 (5 bases). V dropped 2 bases and J dropped 2 bases, with 14 bases sitting between them. From germline, CDR1 is MNHEY and CDR2 SVGAGI. The CDR3 contains 16 residues. CDR3 loop: CASSYSLAEITDTQYF. Written as DNA, the CDR3 is TGTGCCAGCAGTTACAGCCTAGCAGAGATCACAGATACGCAGTATTTT.

The rearrangement links TRBV6-1 to TRBJ2-1; the match to TRBD2 covers 12 bases. V lost 4 bases and J lost 5; bases outside the gene matches: 15. From germline, CDR1 is MNHNS and CDR2 SASEGT. This CDR3 has 19 amino acids. In nucleotides, the CDR3 is TGTGCCAGCAGTGGAGGACTAGCGGGATTCGCAAATGTCGACAATGAGCAGTTCTTC. Translating gives CASSGGLAGFANVDNEQFF.

The J gene is TRBJ1-1, the V gene TRBV18; 8 nucleotides match TRBD1. Germline lookup yields CDR1 KGHSH and CDR2 LQKENI. This CDR3 is built from 11 residues. After removal of 9 bases from V and 8 bases from J, the junction contained 5 bases not matched to a gene. The DNA of the CDR3 is TGTGCCAGTCGCCGGGACAGGGAAGCTTTCTTT. Translation gives CASRRDREAFF.

The chain uses TRBV9 and TRBJ2-7; 11 bases match TRBD2. Germline CDR1 is SGDLS and CDR2 is YYNGEE. Unmatched junction bases numbered 0, after V lost 0 bases and J lost 4 bases. The CDR3 has 14 amino acids. The CDR3 protein is CASSVGLAGYEQYF. The CDR3 DNA is TGTGCCAGCAGCGTAGGACTAGCGGGGTACGAGCAGTACTTC.

This clone was recorded once. Being one base from a much bigger clone, this may be a read error. This chain uses TRBV7-9 with TRBJ2-3; D is uncertain. The CDR3 covers 12 residues. Trimming stripped 5 bases from V and 2 bases from J, with 5 bases between. Germline lookup yields CDR1 SEHNR and CDR2 FQNEAQ (reference sequence). The CDR3, as DNA: TGTGCCAGCAGCCGCGACACAGATACGCAGTATTTT. Amino acids: CASSRDTDTQYF.